This T cell receptor (beta chain) was found in a study of control samples from healthy donors and cancer patients. Clones were sequenced by immunoSEQ multiplex PCR, and TCRdb holds only the in-frame ones, with some missing. There are approximately 54,000 clones in the sample; almost 90% occur only once, and around 40% lies in the top ten. The CDR3 is 13 residues long. The ends were cut back, 1 base at V and 8 bases at J, with 11 bases in the middle. Germline CDR1 is SEHNR and CDR2 is FQNEAQ (reference sequence). Sequencing used PBMCs. The sequence was collected from a man aged 50 or older with head and neck cancer. The chain combines TRBV7-9 with TRBJ1-1, with D perhaps TRBD1 (6 bases). CDR3 residues: CASSLDPGDEAFF. The DNA of the CDR3 is TGTGCCAGCAGCTTAGATCCAGGGGACGAAGCTTTCTTT.